The 5 T cell receptor beta chains below come from one sample, sequenced in a study of shared clonotypes between healthy human individuals. Here immunoSEQ multiplex PCR was the method, and the copy in TCRdb shows in-frame clones only, minus some. The sample consists of about 2.4 million clones, 93% of them appearing once. Sample: naive CD4+ T cells from PBMCs. Noted subset: CD45RA+ positively selected. All receptors come from a man aged 18 to 29 in good health. Some clones in this sample may be carry-over from other donors' samples.

The chain employs TRBV4-2 and TRBJ2-5; no definite D call. The germline V gene encodes CDR1 LGHNA and CDR2 YNFKEQ. V was trimmed by 1 base and J by 5 bases, leaving 8 bases between them. The CDR3 sequence is 13 residues long. Written as DNA, the CDR3 is TGTGCCAGCAGCCAAGCAATTCTGGAGACCCAGTACTTC. Translated, it gives CASSQAILETQYF.

This chain links TRBV4-2 with TRBJ2-5, with 10 bases fitting TRBD2. The DNA end lines up better with TRBJ2-7; the J call may be wrong. Germline V CDR1 and CDR2: LGHNA, YNFKEQ. The CDR3 covers 15 residues. The CDR3 is CASSQVPSGSYEQYF. CDR3 coding DNA: TGTGCCAGCAGCCAAGTACCTAGCGGGAGCTACGAGCAGTACTTC.

The V and J genes are TRBV7-6 and TRBJ2-3; tentative D call: TRBD2 (6 bases). V lost 4 bases, J lost 9 bases, and 20 bases lay in between. This CDR3 region has 15 residues. Germline V lookup: CDR1 SGHVS, CDR2 FNYEAQ. CDR3 sequence: CASSSSPGPRGTQYF. The CDR3 DNA follows: TGTGCCAGCAGCTCTTCCCCGGGACCGCGGGGAACGCAGTATTTT. Drawing the rest from reference TRBV7-6 and TRBJ2-3, the complete variable domain is GAGVSQSPRYKVTKRGQDVALRCDPISGHVSLYWYRQALGQGPEFLTYFNYEAQQDKSGLPNDRFSAERPEGSISTLTIQRTEQRDSAMYRCASSSSPGPRGTQYFGPGTRLTVL.

The rearrangement joins TRBV30 to TRBJ2-5, with TRBD2 identical over 8 bases. Germline values: CDR1 GTSNPN, CDR2 SVGIG (reference sequence). V lost 8 bases to trimming and J lost 4 bases; unmatched junction nucleotides: 9. This CDR3 spans 13 amino acids. CDR3 coding DNA: TGTGCCGCAAGCGGGAGTAGGCGAGAGACCCAGTACTTC. Its protein product is CAASGSRRETQYF.

This chain connects TRBV5-1 to TRBJ2-5; 16 nucleotides agree with TRBD2. The CDR3 loop spans 18 amino acids. Germline assignment: CDR1 SGHRS and CDR2 YFSETQ. J lost 0 bases, V lost 4 bases, and 6 bases had no gene match. This chain's CDR3 is CASSDGTSGRVYQETQYF. DNA for the CDR3: TGCGCCAGCAGCGATGGGACTAGCGGGAGGGTGTACCAAGAGACCCAGTACTTC.